Below are 14 T cell receptor beta chains sequenced from a single sample in a study of cytomegalovirus exposure and HLA in healthy donors. The PCR employed 60 Vbeta primers together with 13 Jbeta primers. Sequenced by immunoSEQ multiplex PCR; TCRdb stores in-frame clones only, minus some. The table records just over 150,000 clones, roughly 81% of them present only once. The sequenced sample consisted of PBMCs. These receptors came from a young man in good health and CMV-seropositive.

J is TRBJ1-5 and V is TRBV10-3, with 9 bases that match TRBD1. V shed 6 bases and J 5 bases; nucleotides not matched to a gene: 5. Germline V gene sequence: CDR1 ENHRY, CDR2 SYGVKD. The CDR3 extends over 14 amino acids. The CDR3 bases are TGTGCCATCAGCGCGACAGGGGGTTATCAGCCCCAGCATTTT. Encoded protein: CAISATGGYQPQHF.

The CDR3 nucleotides read TGTGCCAGCAGCCAAGACGTGGCCCCAGGGAATAGAGGCACCGGGGAGCTGTTTTTT. It encodes CASSQDVAPGNRGTGELFF. This rearrangement joins TRBV4-2 to TRBJ2-2; perhaps TRBD1 as D (5 bases). The CDR3 is 19 residues long. The germline CDR1 and CDR2 sequences are LGHNA and YNFKEQ. Trimming shortened V by 0 bases and J by 4 bases, and 21 bases separated the two germline ends.

This chain joins TRBV28 and TRBJ1-1; TRBD1 matches at 7 bases. V lost 8 bases, J lost 2 bases, and 5 bases stayed unmatched. The length of the CDR3 is 13 residues. Germline V CDR1 and CDR2: MDHEN, SYDVKM. The CDR3 reads CASFGTANTEAFF. CDR3 DNA sequence: TGTGCCAGCTTTGGGACAGCCAACACTGAAGCTTTCTTT.

The rearrangement uses TRBV7-2 and TRBJ2-2, with TRBD1 identical over 9 bases. The CDR3 runs 16 residues. After removal of 1 base from V and 3 bases from J, the junction contained 3 bases not matched to a gene. CDR1 and CDR2 from the germline V gene are SGHTA and FQGNSA. This chain's CDR3 is CASSLGDRGDTGELFF. The CDR3 nucleotides read TGTGCCAGCAGCTTAGGAGACAGGGGGGACACCGGGGAGCTGTTTTTT.

The chain uses TRBV10-3 and TRBJ1-2; 7 nucleotides line up with TRBD1. Germline V gene lookup returns CDR1 ENHRY and CDR2 SYGVKD. CDR3 length: 16 amino acids. After removal of 0 bases from V and 4 bases from J, the junction contained 8 bases not matched to a gene. For the CDR3, the DNA is TGTGCCATCAGTGAGTCGACTCTAGGGACAGTCTATGGCTACACCTTC. Amino acid sequence: CAISESTLGTVYGYTF.

The V gene is TRBV27, the J gene TRBJ2-7, with TRBD1 as a possible D gene (6 bases). The germline gives CDR1 MNHEY, CDR2 SMNVEV (reference sequence). This CDR3 comprises 15 residues. The V and J ends lost 0 bases and 3 bases respectively, with 12 bases between them. In DNA, the CDR3 is TGTGCCAGCAGTTTATCTCCGTCAGGGGTCTACGAGCAGTACTTC. Translation gives CASSLSPSGVYEQYF.

This clone was observed a few times. The chain carries TRBV27 and TRBJ1-2; the D is unclear. The CDR3 loop spans 13 amino acids. Per germline, CDR1 MNHEY and CDR2 SMNVEV (reference sequence). The V end was cut by 2 bases, the J end by 6 bases, with 10 bases between. For the CDR3, the DNA is TGTGCCAGCAGTTTACGCGGGATCGATGGCTACACCTTC. Its translation is CASSLRGIDGYTF.

Only one count was recorded for this clone. The chain uses TRBV2 and TRBJ2-1; 9 bases agree with TRBD2. Germline V gene sequence: CDR1 SNHLY, CDR2 FYNNEI. The CDR3 covers 16 residues. V shed 2 bases and J 6 bases; nucleotides not matched to a gene: 8. CDR3 loop: CASSEKFSGGRNEQFF. The CDR3 DNA reads as TGTGCCAGCAGTGAAAAATTTAGCGGGGGTCGCAATGAGCAGTTCTTC. The variable domain in full, with the rest retrieved from reference TRBV2 and TRBJ2-1, is EPEVTQTPSHQVTQMGQEVILRCVPISNHLYFYWYRQILGQKVEFLVSFYNNEISEKSEIFDDQFSVERPDGSNFTLKIRSTKLEDSAMYFCASSEKFSGGRNEQFFGPGTRLTVL.

The rearrangement uses TRBV7-6 and TRBJ2-3; D gene ambiguous. The CDR3 contains 15 residues. The V and J ends lost 2 bases and 6 bases respectively, with 15 bases between them. The germline gives CDR1 SGHVS, CDR2 FNYEAQ. CDR3: CASSLNPQVIDTQYF. CDR3 bases: TGTGCCAGCAGCTTAAACCCGCAGGTTATCGATACGCAGTATTTT.

The J gene is TRBJ2-2, the V gene TRBV18; perhaps TRBD2 as D (6 bases). Germline V gene data show CDR1 as KGHSH and CDR2 as LQKENI. This CDR3 has 17 residues. Trimming pared 0 bases from V and 4 bases from J, leaving 15 bases between. The CDR3 DNA follows: TGTGCCAGCTCACCACCCGTTGCGGGGTGGGGCACCGGGGAGCTGTTTTTT. Amino acid sequence: CASSPPVAGWGTGELFF.

This chain uses TRBV15 with TRBJ2-5, with 10 bases matching TRBD2. The CDR3 runs to 18 residues. J gave up 5 bases and V 0 bases, and 12 bases lay outside the gene matches. CDR1 and CDR2 (germline): LNHNV, YYDKDF (reference sequence). Written as DNA, the CDR3 is TGTGCCACCAGCAGAGATCTTTTATCGCTAGCGGGGGATGAGACCCAGTACTTC. Residues: CATSRDLLSLAGDETQYF.

This clone has a handful of counts. This sequence joins TRBV7-6 and TRBJ1-1; 7 bases are shared with TRBD1. V dropped 5 bases and J dropped 5; count of bases not matched to a gene: 5. The CDR3 loop spans 13 amino acids. The V gene's germline CDR1 is SGHVS and CDR2 FNYEAQ. The CDR3 sequence: CASSEDRETEAFF. The CDR3 DNA follows: TGTGCCAGCAGCGAAGACAGGGAGACTGAAGCTTTCTTT.

Here the CDR3 reads CASSQGTVYGYTF. The CDR3 DNA reads TGTGCCAGCAGCCAGGGGACAGTCTATGGCTACACCTTC. V is TRBV11-3 and J is TRBJ1-2; 7 positions match TRBD1. J was trimmed by 4 bases and V by 5 bases; bases with no gene match: 4. The CDR3 is made up of 13 amino acids. Per the germline V gene, CDR1 is SGHNT and CDR2 is YENEEA.

V and J are TRBV14 and TRBJ2-7, with D possibly matching TRBD1 (6 bases). CDR1 and CDR2 (germline): SGHDN, FVKESK. V was cut by 0 bases and J by 3 bases, with 15 bases left in between. This CDR3 is 16 amino acids long. CDR3 region: CASSQERGGSYYEQYF. The CDR3 coding sequence is TGTGCCAGCAGCCAAGAAAGAGGGGGATCCTACTACGAGCAGTACTTC.